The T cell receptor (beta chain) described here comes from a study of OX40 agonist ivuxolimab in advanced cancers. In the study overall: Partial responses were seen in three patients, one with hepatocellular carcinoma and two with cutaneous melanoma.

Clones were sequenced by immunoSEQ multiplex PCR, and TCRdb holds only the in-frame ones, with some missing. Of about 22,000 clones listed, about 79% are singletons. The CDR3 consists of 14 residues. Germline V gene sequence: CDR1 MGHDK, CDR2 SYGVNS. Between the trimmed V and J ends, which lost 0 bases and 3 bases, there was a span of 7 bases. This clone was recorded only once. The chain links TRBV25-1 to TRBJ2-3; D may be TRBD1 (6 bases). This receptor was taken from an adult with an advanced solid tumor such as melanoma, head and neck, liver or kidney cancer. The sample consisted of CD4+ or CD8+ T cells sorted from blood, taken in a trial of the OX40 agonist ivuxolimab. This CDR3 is CASSEYQGTDTQYF. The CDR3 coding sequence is TGTGCCAGCAGTGAATACCAGGGGACAGATACGCAGTATTTT.